This T cell receptor beta chain was recovered during a study of brain T cells in children with intractable seizures. Findings of the study overall: Pre- and post-surgery blood differed in depth, so pre-surgery absences may be undersampling. Viral specificity was inferred only from CDR3 similarity; HCMV serostatus was unknown.

Time point specified: blood from clinic visit 5 months post-surgery; TSC patient then seizure free. Sequencing was limited to surgery cases with top T cell transcript signatures in brain tissue. Trimming took off 4 bases at V and 2 bases at J, with 10 bases between the two ends. This CDR3 region has 14 residues. The germline V gene has CDR1 SGHRS and CDR2 YFSETQ. This table comes from immunoSEQ multiplex PCR, and its TCRdb copy is limited to in-frame clones, with some not included. The top ten hold about 6% of the sample, which has about 340,000 clones, roughly 93% seen once. Regarding this clone: Its antigen is not identified. Distinct nucleotide sequences in the sample also encode this CDR3.

The sequenced sample was peripheral blood, obtained 5 to 6 months after surgery. The chain uses TRBV5-1 and TRBJ1-5; D gene ambiguous. The TCR sequence derives from a boy under three years old with tuberous sclerosis and intractable seizures. The CDR3 spells CASSPGQGNQPQHF. The CDR3 DNA follows: TGCGCCAGCAGCCCCGGGCAGGGCAATCAGCCCCAGCATTTT.